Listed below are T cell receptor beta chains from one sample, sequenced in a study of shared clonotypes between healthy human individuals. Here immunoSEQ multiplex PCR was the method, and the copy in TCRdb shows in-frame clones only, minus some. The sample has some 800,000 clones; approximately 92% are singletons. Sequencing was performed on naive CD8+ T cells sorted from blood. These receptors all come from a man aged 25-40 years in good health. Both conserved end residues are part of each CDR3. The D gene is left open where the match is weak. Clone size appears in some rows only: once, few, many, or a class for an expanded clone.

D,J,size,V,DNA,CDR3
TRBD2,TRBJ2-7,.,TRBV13,TGTGCCAGCAGAATACCATTAGCGGGAGGGCCCCACGAGCAGTACTTC,CASRIPLAGGPHEQYF
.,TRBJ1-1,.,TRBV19,TGTGCCAGTAGTACCCCCCTTTCTAAGGGGCAGAACACTGAAGCTTTCTTT,CASSTPLSKGQNTEAFF
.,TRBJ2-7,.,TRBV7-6,TGTGCCAGCAGCGCCGAAGGGGACAACTTTTACTCCTACGAGCAGTACTTC,CASSAEGDNFYSYEQYF
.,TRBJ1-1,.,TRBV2,TGTGCCAGCAGTGACGGGCATCCAGAAGCTTTCTTT,CASSDGHPEAFF
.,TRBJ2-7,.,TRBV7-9,TGTGCCAGCAGCTTAGTGGTAAACGAGCAGTACTTC,CASSLVVNEQYF
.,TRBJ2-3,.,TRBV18,TGTGCCAGCTCCTCCCCTAGGGACCCCACAGATACGCAGTATTTT,CASSSPRDPTDTQYF
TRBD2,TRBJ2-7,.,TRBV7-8,TGTGCCAGCAGAATGACTAGCGGGAGCTCCTACGAGCAGTACTTC,CASRMTSGSSYEQYF
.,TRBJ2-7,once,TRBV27,TGTGCCAGCAGTACCCTGAACTACGAGCAGTACTTC,CASSTLNYEQYF
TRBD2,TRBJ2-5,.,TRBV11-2,TGTGCCAGCAGCTCCAACCGGGAGGCTCTCGAGACCCAGTACTTC,CASSSNREALETQYF
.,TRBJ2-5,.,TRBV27,TGTGCCAGCAGTTTATTGGGGGCCGAGGAGACCCAGTACTTC,CASSLLGAEETQYF